These 16 T cell receptor beta chains were all obtained from the same sample, sequenced in a study of blood T cell repertoires in COVID-19 (dated by TCRdb to the early 2020s). The library was generated by the immunoSEQ multiplex PCR assay. TCRdb limited this immuneACCESS table to in-frame rearrangements with V and J called. A share of clones is missing; checked studies link under half to unresolved V genes, and the rest is unexplained. For this sample the table gives 100,000 to 150,000 clones, of which about 85% were detected only once. 27% of the sample is held by the ten biggest clonotypes. Sequenced: peripheral blood. These receptor sequences come from a woman older than 75 with acute or convalescent COVID-19.

This clone was observed a single time. The CDR3 nucleotides are TGCGCCAGCAGCTCACAGGCGTCGGATGGCTACACCTTC. It specifies CASSSQASDGYTF. This chain joins TRBV5-1 and TRBJ1-2, with D possibly TRBD1 on 5 matching bases. Germline V gene sequence: CDR1 SGHRS, CDR2 YFSETQ. The CDR3 contains 13 residues. Between the trimmed V and J ends, which lost 3 bases and 6 bases, there was a span of 12 bases.

The chain recombines TRBV19 with TRBJ1-5; maybe TRBD1 (6 bases). Looked up from germline, CDR1 is LNHDA and CDR2 is SQIVND (reference sequence). V was clipped by 8 bases and J by 7 bases, with 15 bases between them. The CDR3 is 13 amino acids. CDR3 DNA sequence: TGTGCCAGTTCGCAGGGGAGGGGGCAGCCCCAGCATTTT. Translation: CASSQGRGQPQHF.

The V call is TRBV4-3, the J call TRBJ1-1, with 7 bases identical to TRBD1. The germline gives CDR1 LGHNA, CDR2 YSLEER. The CDR3 covers 15 residues. After removal of 4 bases from V and 4 bases from J, the junction contained 9 bases not matched to a gene. The CDR3 loop reads CASSRLTGLGTEAFF. In DNA, the CDR3 is TGCGCCAGCAGCCGGCTGACAGGGTTGGGCACTGAAGCTTTCTTT.

The chain combines TRBV11-1 with TRBJ1-1; a weak D match, TRBD1 (6 bases). V gave up 5 bases and J gave up 1 base, with 17 bases separating them. This CDR3 is built from 16 residues. Per the germline V gene, CDR1 is SGHAT and CDR2 is FQDESV (reference sequence). The CDR3 sequence is CASSHRQVSTNTEAFF. The CDR3 DNA follows: TGTGCCAGCAGCCATCGACAGGTGTCGACGAACACTGAAGCTTTCTTT.

The chain uses TRBV7-8 and TRBJ1-2; weak D call: TRBD1 (5 bases). CDR1 is SGHVS, CDR2 FQNEAQ, per germline. Trimming removed 5 bases from V and 4 bases from J, with 20 bases in between. The CDR3 runs to 16 residues. CDR3 nucleotides: TGTGCCAGCAGCCTCGGGACTCCCCTACTGGGCTATGGCTACACCTTC. Amino acids: CASSLGTPLLGYGYTF.

The chain uses TRBV28 and TRBJ2-7; 7 bases fit TRBD2. CDR3 length equals 14 residues. V shed 5 bases, J shed 0 bases, and the junction held 4 bases outside the gene matches. Germline V gene sequence: CDR1 MDHEN, CDR2 SYDVKM. CDR3 residues: CASSTAGTSYEQYV. The CDR3 DNA follows: TGTGCCAGCAGTACAGCGGGAACCTCCTACGAGCAGTACGTC.

This chain uses TRBV3-1 (or the pseudogene TRBV3-2) with TRBJ1-1; no reliable D call. Germline V lookup: CDR1 LGHDT, CDR2 YNNKEL (reference sequence). The CDR3 totals 13 residues. With 1 base removed from V and 4 bases from J, the gap between germline ends came to 7 bases. The CDR3 DNA reads TGTGCCAGCAGCCAAGCCCGAGGCACTGAAGCTTTCTTT. It specifies CASSQARGTEAFF.

This rearrangement joins TRBV11-2 to TRBJ2-5; TRBD1 agrees at 9 bases. This CDR3 has 17 residues. J was trimmed by 0 bases and V by 2 bases; bases with no gene match: 7. The germline CDR1 and CDR2 sequences are SGHAT and FQNNGV. The CDR3 is CASSLRGQGLYQETQYF. For the CDR3, the DNA is TGTGCCAGCAGCTTACGGGGACAGGGTTTGTACCAAGAGACCCAGTACTTC.

This clone was seen a handful of times. This CDR3 reads CASSYWTGSTEAFF. CDR3 DNA sequence: TGTGCCAGCAGTTACTGGACGGGGAGCACTGAAGCTTTCTTT. The genes are TRBV6-5 and TRBJ1-1; D is ambiguous. Trimming removed 1 base from V and 4 bases from J, with 10 bases in between. The CDR3 length is 14 residues. The germline V gene encodes CDR1 MNHEY and CDR2 SVGAGI.

This clone was seen only a few times. CDR3 region: CASRPSGGGGYTF. The CDR3, as DNA: TGTGCCAGCAGGCCTAGCGGGGGCGGAGGCTACACCTTC. The genes are TRBV12-3 or TRBV12-4 and TRBJ1-2; D may be TRBD1 (6 bases). The CDR3 totals 13 residues. Trimming shortened V by 6 bases and J by 8 bases, and 16 bases separated the two germline ends.

CDR3 nucleotides: TGTGCCAGTAGTATCCACAGGGGTGAGCAGTACTTC. It encodes CASSIHRGEQYF. The V and J genes are TRBV19 and TRBJ2-7, with TRBD1 matching over 7 bases. The CDR3 runs 12 residues. V lost 3 bases to trimming and J lost 7 bases; unmatched junction nucleotides: 3. Germline assignment: CDR1 LNHDA and CDR2 SQIVND (reference sequence).

Concerning this clone: The same CDR3 can be traced to other DNA sequences in this sample. CDR3 in amino acids: CASSLGDTDTQYF. CDR3 sequence (DNA): TGCGCCAGCAGTCTCGGAGACACAGATACGCAGTATTTT. This chain joins TRBV5-1 and TRBJ2-3; D not certain. V lost 5 bases to trimming and J lost 2 bases, with 9 bases between them. The CDR3 is made up of 13 amino acids. Germline V gene sequence: CDR1 SGHRS, CDR2 YFSETQ.

The J gene is TRBJ2-7, the V gene TRBV5-1; the D gene is possibly TRBD2 (5 bases). CDR1 is SGHRS and CDR2 is YFSETQ in the germline V gene. The CDR3 totals 9 residues. The CDR3 protein is CAPPRVSAV. As DNA, the CDR3 is TGCGCCCCCCCGCGGGTGTCGGCCGTC.

V is TRBV6-5 and J is TRBJ1-3; the match to TRBD1 covers 7 bases. Unmatched junction bases numbered 7, after V lost 5 bases and J lost 3 bases. Germline CDR1 MNHEY, CDR2 SVGAGI. The CDR3 extends over 15 amino acids. Here the CDR3 DNA reads TGTGCCAGCAGTCTTCTTGGGACAGTTGGAAACACCATATATTTT. Its protein is CASSLLGTVGNTIYF.

The chain carries TRBV7-6 and TRBJ2-7; 12 nucleotides line up with TRBD2. The germline gives CDR1 SGHVS, CDR2 FNYEAQ. J gave up 3 bases and V 3 bases, and 6 bases lay outside the gene matches. The CDR3 is made up of 16 amino acids. Here the CDR3 reads CASSFATSGGGYEQYF. CDR3 coding DNA: TGTGCCAGCAGCTTCGCGACTAGCGGGGGAGGCTACGAGCAGTACTTC.

The CDR3 spells CASSRPGNTGELFF. DNA of the CDR3: TGTGCCAGCAGCCGCCCAGGGAACACCGGGGAGCTGTTTTTT. V usage is TRBV7-2 and J usage is TRBJ2-2; D gene uncertain. Germline V gene lookup returns CDR1 SGHTA and CDR2 FQGNSA. The CDR3 is made up of 14 amino acids. V lost 5 bases and J lost 1, with 8 bases in between.